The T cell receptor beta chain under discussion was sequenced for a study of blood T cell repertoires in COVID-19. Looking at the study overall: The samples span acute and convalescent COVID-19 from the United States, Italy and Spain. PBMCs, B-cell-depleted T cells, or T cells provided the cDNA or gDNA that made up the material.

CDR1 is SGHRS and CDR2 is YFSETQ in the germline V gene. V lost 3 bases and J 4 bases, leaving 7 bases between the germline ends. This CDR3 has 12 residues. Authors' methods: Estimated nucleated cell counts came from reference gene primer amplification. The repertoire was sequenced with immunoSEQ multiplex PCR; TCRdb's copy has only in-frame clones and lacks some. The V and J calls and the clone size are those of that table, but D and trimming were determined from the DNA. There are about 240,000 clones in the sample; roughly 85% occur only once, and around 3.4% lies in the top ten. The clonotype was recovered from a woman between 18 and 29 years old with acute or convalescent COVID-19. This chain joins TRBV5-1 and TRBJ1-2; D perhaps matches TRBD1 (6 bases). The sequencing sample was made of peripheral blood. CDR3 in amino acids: CASSSGAYGYTF. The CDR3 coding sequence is TGCGCCAGCAGCTCAGGGGCCTATGGCTACACCTTC.